The 32 T cell receptor beta chains reported below all come from one sample, sequenced in a study of blood T cell repertoires in COVID-19. TCRdb's table, derived via immunoSEQ multiplex PCR, lists solely in-frame clones and lacks some. Here the sample spans approximately 300,000 clones, roughly 90% being singletons. Sequenced sample: PBMCs or T cells enriched from blood (not recorded which). Receptor source: a man between 60 and 70 years old who had recovered from COVID-19.

The rearrangement joins TRBV6-4 to TRBJ1-1; D is uncertain. V lost 0 bases, J lost 6 bases, and 17 bases lay in between. Germline values: CDR1 MRHNA, CDR2 SNTAGT. CDR3 length: 16 residues. CDR3 in amino acids: CASSDSPLRGLAEAFF. As DNA, the CDR3 is TGTGCCAGCAGTGACTCCCCTTTGCGGGGTTTGGCTGAAGCTTTCTTT.

About this clone itself: Distinct nucleotide sequences in the sample also encode this CDR3. The rearrangement joins TRBV20-1 to TRBJ1-2, with no clear D. Trimming cost V 1 base and J 4 bases, with 4 bases left between them. The germline V gene encodes CDR1 DFQATT and CDR2 SNEGSKA (reference sequence). The CDR3 sequence is 11 residues long. The CDR3 nucleotides are TGCAGTGCTAGAGGGGCCTATGGCTACACCTTC. Its protein is CSARGAYGYTF.

The rearrangement links TRBV10-3 to TRBJ1-2; D not certain. V gave up 8 bases and J gave up 4 bases, with 8 bases separating them. This CDR3 is built from 11 residues. Per the germline V gene, CDR1 is ENHRY and CDR2 is SYGVKD. The DNA of the CDR3 is TGTGCCATCGGTGTCGGCTATGGCTACACCTTC. Amino acid sequence: CAIGVGYGYTF.

The chain is built from TRBV30 and TRBJ2-5, with 11 bases lining up with TRBD2. The ends lost 2 bases at V and 5 bases at J; junction bases unmatched: 10. The CDR3 is made up of 16 amino acids. The germline V gene has CDR1 GTSNPN and CDR2 SVGIG (reference sequence). The CDR3 loop is CAWSPPGLAVGETQYF. CDR3 coding DNA: TGTGCCTGGAGTCCGCCGGGACTAGCGGTGGGGGAGACCCAGTACTTC.

The rearrangement uses TRBV10-3 and TRBJ1-2; no firm D call. Trimming left V 3 bases short and J 3 bases short, with 8 bases between. This CDR3 is 13 amino acids long. Per the germline V gene, CDR1 is ENHRY and CDR2 is SYGVKD. The CDR3 DNA follows: TGTGCCATCAGTGATGGGAGCGACTATGGCTACACCTTC. Translating it yields CAISDGSDYGYTF.

The chain carries TRBV2 and TRBJ2-1; 9 bases align to TRBD2. Trimming cost V 5 bases and J 4 bases; bases outside gene matches: 9. Germline CDR1 and CDR2: SNHLY and FYNNEI. This CDR3 has 16 amino acids. Here the CDR3 DNA reads TGTGCCAGCAGTTCCTTCCCGCGGGAGGGATACAATGAGCAGTTCTTC. This codes for CASSSFPREGYNEQFF.

This rearrangement joins TRBV18 to TRBJ1-1; D possibly corresponds to TRBD1 (5 bases). Germline V gene sequence: CDR1 KGHSH, CDR2 LQKENI. The CDR3 runs 14 residues. Trimming took off 3 bases at V and 8 bases at J, with 16 bases between the two ends. In nucleotides, the CDR3 is TGTGCCAGCTCACCCCGAATGGTAGGGGAAGAAGCTTTCTTT. Translated, it gives CASSPRMVGEEAFF.

The gene calls are TRBV5-1 and TRBJ2-2; D may be TRBD2 (5 bases). The CDR3 is 14 amino acids. Germline CDR1 and CDR2: SGHRS and YFSETQ. Trimming removed 0 bases from V and 6 bases from J, with 9 bases in between. The CDR3 loop is CASSLGGDSGELFF. CDR3 bases: TGCGCCAGCAGCTTGGGGGGAGATTCCGGGGAGCTGTTTTTT.

This chain links TRBV18 with TRBJ2-7, with TRBD2 identical over 11 bases. The V gene's germline CDR1 is KGHSH and CDR2 LQKENI. V lost 6 bases and J lost 4; bases outside the gene matches: 11. This CDR3 contains 16 residues. The CDR3: CASSDFTSGSQYEQYF. Here the CDR3 DNA reads TGTGCCAGCTCGGACTTTACTAGCGGGAGTCAGTACGAGCAGTACTTC. Based on the CDR3 plus reference TRBV18 and TRBJ2-7, the full variable domain is NAGVMQNPRHLVRRRGQEARLRCSPMKGHSHVYWYRQLPEEGLKFMVYLQKENIIDESGMPKERFSAEFPKEGPSILRIQQVVRGDSAAYFCASSDFTSGSQYEQYFGPGTRLTVT.

The rearrangement uses TRBV6-1 and TRBJ2-2; TRBD1 might be the D (5 bases). Germline-derived CDR1 and CDR2 are MNHNS and SASEGT. V was pared by 4 bases and J by 8 bases, with 11 bases between. This CDR3 has 13 residues. CDR3 nucleotide sequence: TGTGCCAGCAGTGCCCAGGGCCCGGGGGAGCTGTTTTTT. Amino acid sequence: CASSAQGPGELFF.

The genes are TRBV4-3 and TRBJ1-2; a weak D match, TRBD1 (6 bases). CDR3 length equals 13 residues. V lost 1 base and J 13 bases, leaving 16 bases between the germline ends. Germline CDR1 and CDR2: LGHNA and YSLEER. The CDR3, as DNA: TGCGCCAGCAGCCAAGTTTCACAAGCAGGGGCCACCTTC. It is translated as CASSQVSQAGATF.

The rearrangement uses TRBV12-3 or TRBV12-4 and TRBJ2-7; D uncertain. With 6 bases removed from V and 1 base from J, the gap between germline ends came to 7 bases. This CDR3 region has 12 residues. In DNA, the CDR3 is TGTGCCAGCAGCTCCCTTTCCTACGAGCAGTACTTC. This codes for CASSSLSYEQYF.

The chain combines TRBV19 with TRBJ2-2; 9 positions agree with TRBD2. V was pared by 6 bases and J by 1 base, with 9 bases of the junction left unmatched. Germline V CDR1 and CDR2: LNHDA, SQIVND (reference sequence). The CDR3 extends over 17 amino acids. As DNA, the CDR3 is TGTGCCAGTAGCACCGGGACTAGCAGACAGAACACCGGGGAGCTGTTTTTT. Translation: CASSTGTSRQNTGELFF.

The V call is TRBV19, the J call TRBJ1-4; D is ambiguous. Trimming stripped 7 bases from V and 0 bases from J, with 9 bases between. Germline-derived CDR1 and CDR2 are LNHDA and SQIVND (reference sequence). This CDR3 spans 14 amino acids. For the CDR3, the DNA is TGTGCCAGTACAAAATACTCAACTAATGAAAAACTGTTTTTT. This encodes CASTKYSTNEKLFF.

This clone was seen a single time. The chain links TRBV24-1 to TRBJ2-2, with TRBD1 identical over 7 bases. With 6 bases clipped from V and 5 bases from J, the junction kept 5 bases outside the gene matches. The CDR3 consists of 14 residues. Germline CDR1 reads KGHDR; CDR2 reads SFDVKD. CDR3 DNA: TGTGCCACCAGTCGACAGGGAAATACCGGGGAGCTGTTTTTT. Protein sequence: CATSRQGNTGELFF.

The chain carries TRBV28 and TRBJ2-7; TRBD1 agrees at 8 bases. Per germline, CDR1 MDHEN and CDR2 SYDVKM. Trimming removed 4 bases from V and 1 base from J; junction bases left unmatched: 9. CDR3 size: 16 residues. CDR3 nucleotide sequence: TGTGCCAGCAGTTCCCCGGGACAGGCTCCTTCCTACGAGCAGTACTTC. Encoded protein: CASSSPGQAPSYEQYF.

The CDR3 loop reads CASSLGLAPTYEQYF. As DNA, the CDR3 is TGTGCCAGCAGTTTGGGACTAGCGCCAACCTACGAGCAGTACTTC. The chain recombines TRBV13 with TRBJ2-7; 10 nucleotides line up with TRBD2. The CDR3 extends over 15 amino acids. CDR1 is PRHDT, CDR2 FYEKMQ, per germline (reference sequence). V shed 6 bases and J 2 bases; nucleotides not matched to a gene: 7.

This chain joins TRBV27 and TRBJ1-1; 8 bases align to TRBD1. Losses at the gene ends were 5 bases for V and 10 bases for J; bases not matched to a gene: 3. Germline CDR1 reads MNHEY; CDR2 reads SMNVEV (reference sequence). CDR3 length equals 11 residues. CDR3 in amino acids: CASSARGLAFF. The CDR3 DNA is TGTGCCAGCAGTGCCAGGGGGCTAGCTTTCTTT.

The genes are TRBV5-6 and TRBJ2-4; 7 bases align to TRBD1. The germline V gene encodes CDR1 SGHDT and CDR2 YYEEEE. CDR3 length: 13 amino acids. V trimming: 7 bases; J trimming: 1 base; junction bases outside the gene matches: 2. CDR3 coding DNA: TGTGCCAGCGCACAGGGGGCCAAAAACATTCAGTACTTC. It is translated as CASAQGAKNIQYF.

The chain has TRBV6-1 and TRBJ2-3; the D is unclear. The CDR3 sequence is 15 residues long. The V gene lost 1 base and the J gene lost 0 bases, with 8 bases spanning the gap. In germline, CDR1 is MNHNS, CDR2 SASEGT. The CDR3 sequence: CASSEGGFSTDTQYF. Written as DNA, the CDR3 is TGTGCCAGCAGTGAAGGCGGTTTCAGCACAGATACGCAGTATTTT.

The chain has TRBV19 and TRBJ2-5; possibly TRBD1 for D (5 bases). This CDR3 has 14 residues. V lost 1 base, J lost 2 bases, and 8 bases lay in between. Per germline, CDR1 LNHDA and CDR2 SQIVND (reference sequence). As DNA, the CDR3 is TGTGCCAGTAGTATAGCCAGGGATCAAGAGACCCAGTACTTC. Protein product: CASSIARDQETQYF.

The chain links TRBV19 to TRBJ1-4, with 7 bases identical to TRBD1. The length of the CDR3 is 12 residues. With V trimmed by 3 bases and J by 15 bases, 7 bases remained unmatched. Germline lookup yields CDR1 LNHDA and CDR2 SQIVND (reference sequence). DNA of the CDR3: TGTGCCAGTAGTATGCCGGGACAGTTGGTGTTTTTT. Encoded protein: CASSMPGQLVFF.

The chain carries TRBV6-5 and TRBJ2-3, with 10 bases lining up with TRBD1. Germline lookup yields CDR1 MNHEY and CDR2 SVGAGI. Trimming removed 9 bases from V and 4 bases from J; junction bases left unmatched: 7. This CDR3 has 14 residues. The CDR3 region is CASRTGGAADTQYF. The CDR3 DNA reads TGTGCCAGTAGGACAGGGGGAGCCGCAGATACGCAGTATTTT.

This clone was observed a few times. The chain uses TRBV7-9 and TRBJ2-7; 11 positions match TRBD2. The germline V gene has CDR1 SEHNR and CDR2 FQNEAQ (reference sequence). This CDR3 is built from 18 residues. Trimming took 0 bases from V and 2 from J; bases not matched to a gene: 9. The CDR3, as DNA: TGTGCCAGCAGCTTAGCGGGAGGGTCGGGACTAGCGGCCTACGAGCAGTACTTC. Its protein is CASSLAGGSGLAAYEQYF. The full variable domain, rest sourced from reference TRBV7-9 and TRBJ2-7, is DTGVSQNPRHKITKRGQNVTFRCDPISEHNRLYWYRQTLGQGPEFLTYFQNEAQLEKSRLLSDRFSAERPKGSFSTLEIQRTEQGDSAMYLCASSLAGGSGLAAYEQYFGPGTRLTVT.

This rearrangement joins TRBV4-1 to TRBJ1-4; 8 bases line up with TRBD1. After removal of 3 bases from V and 4 bases from J, the junction contained 10 bases not matched to a gene. CDR1 and CDR2 from the germline V gene are MGHRA and YSYEKL. This CDR3 has 17 residues. This CDR3 reads CASSHRGQGGVNEKLFF. DNA of the CDR3: TGCGCCAGCAGCCACCGAGGACAGGGAGGGGTTAATGAAAAACTGTTTTTT.

The chain employs TRBV7-2 and TRBJ2-7, with D possibly being TRBD1 (5 bases). Germline assignment: CDR1 SGHTA and CDR2 FQGNSA. CDR3 length: 14 amino acids. Between the trimmed V and J ends, which lost 5 bases and 2 bases, there was a span of 13 bases. The CDR3 coding sequence is TGTGCCAGCAGCCTCCGCATGGGGCCCTACGAGCAGTACTTC. It encodes CASSLRMGPYEQYF.

The chain employs TRBV18 and TRBJ1-1, with 9 bases aligning to TRBD1. The germline CDR1 and CDR2 sequences are KGHSH and LQKENI. The CDR3 is made up of 14 amino acids. V lost 5 bases and J lost 2; bases outside the gene matches: 3. The CDR3: CASSTGQGNTEAFF. The CDR3 bases are TGTGCCAGCTCAACGGGACAGGGAAACACTGAAGCTTTCTTT.

The chain is built from TRBV12-3 or TRBV12-4 and TRBJ1-5; D possibly corresponds to TRBD1 (5 bases). V lost 5 bases, J lost 8 bases, and 13 bases lay in between. The CDR3 spans 13 residues. Here the CDR3 reads CASSATGREPQHF. CDR3 sequence (DNA): TGTGCCAGCAGTGCCACAGGTCGCGAGCCCCAGCATTTT.

V usage is TRBV7-9 and J usage is TRBJ1-5, with D perhaps matching TRBD1 (6 bases). This CDR3 spans 14 amino acids. CDR1 SEHNR and CDR2 FQNEAQ come from the germline V gene (reference sequence). V was trimmed by 4 bases and J by 2 bases, leaving 9 bases between them. The CDR3, as DNA: TGTGCCAGCAGCTACAGGGATGGCAATCAGCCCCAGCATTTT. This translates into CASSYRDGNQPQHF.

Written as DNA, the CDR3 is TGTGCCAGCAGTGTAACCGGACAGGGTAACTACGAGCAGTACTTC. Its translation is CASSVTGQGNYEQYF. The V and J genes are TRBV2 and TRBJ2-7, with TRBD1 matching 8 bases. CDR1 SNHLY and CDR2 FYNNEI come from the germline V gene. Trimming took 4 bases from V and 3 from J; bases not matched to a gene: 8. This CDR3 is built from 15 residues.

The chain carries TRBV12-3 or TRBV12-4 and TRBJ1-2, with 8 bases aligning to TRBD1. J gave up 10 bases and V 5 bases, and 6 bases lay outside the gene matches. This CDR3 has 12 residues. In DNA form, the CDR3 reads TGTGCCAGCAGTACCTCGACAGGGGTCTACACCTTC. Translated: CASSTSTGVYTF.

The chain carries TRBV10-3 and TRBJ2-1; 10 nucleotides match TRBD1. The CDR3 is made up of 15 amino acids. The V segment lost 3 bases and the J segment 7 bases; nucleotides outside the gene matches: 6. The germline V gene encodes CDR1 ENHRY and CDR2 SYGVKD. Here the CDR3 DNA reads TGTGCCATCAGTGACCCCCGGGACAGGGGAAATGAGCAGTTCTTC. This gives the protein CAISDPRDRGNEQFF.